This section outlines one T cell receptor beta chain sequence together with its context. As yet, its antigen is unknown. These data belong to a study of shared clonotypes between healthy human individuals. Positive CCR7 selection of CD45RO-negative cells yielded the naive CD8 cells, and terminally differentiated effector memory CD45RA+ cells were excluded. Assay: immunoSEQ multiplex PCR; the TCRdb copy retains only in-frame clones and omits some. The table includes around 1.9 million clones, roughly 93% detected once. General study findings and limits: In four donors, about 5% of naive CD4 clonotypes appeared in common. Generation of non-shared clonotypes was less probable than generation of clonotypes shared by all four donors.

The receptor was derived from a man aged 18-30 years in good health. Some clones in this sample may be carry-over from other donors' samples. Sequencing used naive CD8+ T cells from PBMCs.

The CDR3 is CASSLMVAGAQETQYF. DNA for the CDR3: TGTGCCAGCAGTTTAATGGTAGCGGGGGCACAAGAGACCCAGTACTTC. This rearrangement joins TRBV27 to TRBJ2-5, with 9 bases identical to TRBD2. Per the germline V gene, CDR1 is MNHEY and CDR2 is SMNVEV (reference sequence). V dropped 2 bases and J dropped 2; count of bases not matched to a gene: 6. The CDR3 covers 16 residues.